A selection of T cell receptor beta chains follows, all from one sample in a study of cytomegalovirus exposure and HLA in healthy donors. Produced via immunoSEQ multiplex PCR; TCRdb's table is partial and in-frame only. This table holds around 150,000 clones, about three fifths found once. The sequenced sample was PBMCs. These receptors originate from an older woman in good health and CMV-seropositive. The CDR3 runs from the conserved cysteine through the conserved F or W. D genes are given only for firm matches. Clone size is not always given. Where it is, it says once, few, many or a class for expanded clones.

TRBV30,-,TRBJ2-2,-,TGTGCCCGGCGAGGGGGGGGGAACACCGGGGAGCTGTTTTTT,CARRGGGNTGELFF
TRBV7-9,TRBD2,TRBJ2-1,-,TGTGCCAGCAGCCAACTAGCGGACAATGAGCAGTTCTTC,CASSQLADNEQFF
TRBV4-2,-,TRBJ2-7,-,TGTGCCAGCAGCCAAGATTCCAACTACGAGCAGTACTTC,CASSQDSNYEQYF
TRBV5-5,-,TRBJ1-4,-,TGTGCCAGCAGCAACTTTCGGACAGTTAATGAAAAACTGTTTTTT,CASSNFRTVNEKLFF
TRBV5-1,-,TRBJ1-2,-,TGCGCCAGCAGCTTGGCCTGGGGATATAGCGATGGCTACACCTTC,CASSLAWGYSDGYTF
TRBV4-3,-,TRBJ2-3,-,TGCGCCAGCAGCCAGAGGACGAGGGCAGATACGCAGTATTTT,CASSQRTRADTQYF
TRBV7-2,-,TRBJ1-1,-,TGTGCCAGCAGCTTAGTTCAGGGCGAAGCTTTCTTT,CASSLVQGEAFF
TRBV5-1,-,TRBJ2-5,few,TGCGCCAGCAGACCTGGCCCCGCTGAGACCCAGTACTTC,CASRPGPAETQYF
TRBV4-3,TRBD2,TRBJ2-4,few,TGCGCCAGCAGCCCCCAACTACTAGCGGGCGGCAAAAACATTCAGTACTTC,CASSPQLLAGGKNIQYF
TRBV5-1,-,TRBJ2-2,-,TGCGCCAGCACTCGCGGGTCGAACACCGGGGAGCTGTTTTTT,CASTRGSNTGELFF